A selection of T cell receptor beta chains follows, all from one sample in a study of OX40 agonist ivuxolimab in advanced cancers. Produced via immunoSEQ multiplex PCR; TCRdb's table is partial and in-frame only. The sample shows approximately 13,000 clones, 70% to 85% of them seen only once. The sequences come from CD4+ or CD8+ T cells sorted from blood, collected in a trial of the OX40 agonist ivuxolimab. The receptors shown here come from an adult with an advanced solid tumor such as melanoma, head and neck, liver or kidney cancer. CDR3s include the opening cysteine and the closing phenylalanine or tryptophan. A D gene is named only where the DNA matches it firmly. Size is omitted from some rows. Given values are once, few, many or a class for expanded clones.

J: TRBJ1-1; D: NA; V: TRBV6-6; size: NA; CDR3: CASSPRDTEAFF; DNA: TGTGCCAGCAGCCCACGGGACACTGAAGCTTTCTTT
J: TRBJ1-6; D: NA; V: TRBV7-9; size: NA; CDR3: CASSLDGESNSPLHF; DNA: TGTGCCAGCAGCTTAGACGGGGAGTCTAATTCACCCCTCCACTTT
J: TRBJ1-4; D: NA; V: TRBV5-4; size: NA; CDR3: CASSPTDGVEKLFF; DNA: TGTGCCAGCAGCCCCACGGACGGGGTTGAAAAACTGTTTTTT
J: TRBJ2-1; D: NA; V: TRBV5-8; size: medium-sized; CDR3: CASSYDRAFYNEQFF; DNA: TGTGCCAGCAGCTACGACAGAGCCTTTTACAATGAGCAGTTCTTC
J: TRBJ2-2; D: NA; V: TRBV10-1; size: NA; CDR3: CASSAAIDSTGELFF; DNA: TGCGCCAGCAGTGCCGCAATCGATAGCACCGGGGAGCTGTTTTTT
J: TRBJ2-2; D: NA; V: TRBV6-5; size: NA; CDR3: CASSYEPGASGELFF; DNA: TGTGCCAGCAGTTACGAGCCGGGGGCGAGCGGGGAGCTGTTTTTT
J: TRBJ2-5; D: NA; V: TRBV5-1; size: NA; CDR3: CASSSTTGQETQYF; DNA: TGCGCCAGTTCGAGTACGACAGGTCAAGAGACCCAGTACTTC
J: TRBJ2-4; D: TRBD2; V: TRBV13; size: NA; CDR3: CASTPQGAGGENIQYF; DNA: TGTGCCAGCACCCCCCAGGGAGCGGGAGGCGAAAACATTCAGTACTTC
J: TRBJ2-7; D: TRBD1; V: TRBV4-3; size: NA; CDR3: CASSLHNRGKFYEQYF; DNA: TGCGCCAGCAGCCTCCACAACAGGGGAAAATTCTACGAGCAGTACTTC
J: TRBJ2-3; D: NA; V: TRBV5-1; size: NA; CDR3: CASGSTPTQYF; DNA: TGCGCCAGCGGTTCGACTCCTACGCAGTATTTT
J: TRBJ2-1; D: TRBD2; V: TRBV11-2; size: NA; CDR3: CASSASGSTYNEQFF; DNA: TGTGCCAGCAGCGCTAGCGGGTCTACCTACAATGAGCAGTTCTTC
J: TRBJ2-1; D: TRBD2; V: TRBV5-1; size: medium-sized; CDR3: CASSLVGGRSGRSYEQFF; DNA: TGCGCCAGCAGCTTAGTAGGGGGCAGGAGCGGGAGGAGCTATGAGCAGTTCTTC
J: TRBJ1-2; D: NA; V: TRBV2; size: NA; CDR3: CASSEGRTNLPYGYTF; DNA: TGTGCCAGCAGTGAAGGGAGGACGAACTTACCCTATGGCTACACCTTC
J: TRBJ2-7; D: NA; V: TRBV11-3; size: NA; CDR3: CASSLQTSYEQYF; DNA: TGTGCCAGCAGCTTACAGACTAGTTACGAGCAGTACTTC
J: TRBJ2-3; D: NA; V: TRBV13; size: NA; CDR3: CASSSQEGHPRQYF; DNA: TGTGCCAGCAGCTCGCAAGAGGGACACCCAAGGCAGTATTTT
J: TRBJ2-3; D: NA; V: TRBV27; size: NA; CDR3: CASSLRSTDTQYF; DNA: TGTGCCAGCAGTCTAAGATCCACAGATACGCAGTATTTT
J: TRBJ2-7; D: TRBD1; V: TRBV4-1; size: NA; CDR3: CASSPGTGGYEQYF; DNA: TGCGCCAGCAGCCCCGGGACAGGGGGCTACGAGCAGTACTTC
J: TRBJ1-2; D: TRBD1; V: TRBV30; size: NA; CDR3: CASGTAFYGYTF; DNA: TGTGCCAGCGGGACAGCCTTCTATGGCTACACCTTC
J: TRBJ1-2; D: TRBD1; V: TRBV28; size: NA; CDR3: CASSGTGTGGFGYTF; DNA: TGTGCCAGCAGTGGCACCGGGACAGGGGGTTTTGGCTACACCTTC
J: TRBJ1-5; D: NA; V: TRBV6-1; size: NA; CDR3: CASSDSEFYSNQPQHF; DNA: TGTGCCAGCAGTGATTCAGAGTTTTATAGCAATCAGCCCCAGCATTTT
J: TRBJ2-7; D: NA; V: TRBV27; size: NA; CDR3: CASARSGRALEQYF; DNA: TGTGCCTCAGCAAGGTCGGGCAGAGCCTTAGAGCAGTACTTC
J: TRBJ2-7; D: TRBD2; V: TRBV10-3; size: NA; CDR3: CAISTELAGDEQYF; DNA: TGTGCCATCAGTACGGAACTAGCGGGAGACGAGCAGTACTTC
J: TRBJ2-7; D: NA; V: TRBV7-8; size: NA; CDR3: CASSLESSYEQYF; DNA: TGTGCCAGCAGCTTAGAAAGCTCCTACGAGCAGTACTTC
J: TRBJ2-1; D: NA; V: TRBV27; size: NA; CDR3: CASSSGGFQFF; DNA: TGTGCCAGCAGTTCCGGGGGCTTTCAGTTCTTC
J: TRBJ2-2; D: NA; V: TRBV4-1; size: NA; CDR3: CASSQVGSGTGELFF; DNA: TGCGCCAGCAGCCAAGTCGGGAGTGGTACCGGGGAGCTGTTTTTT
J: TRBJ1-6; D: NA; V: TRBV28; size: NA; CDR3: CASSSTQGGRSPLHF; DNA: TGTGCCAGCAGCTCAACACAGGGAGGAAGGTCACCCCTCCACTTT